The clone carrying this TCR beta chain has a count of ten or more. Its antigen is unknown. The data belong to a study of T-cell reconstitution after alpha-beta-depleted transplantation in children. Study results and caveats: Several hundred expanded graft clones reportedly were the source of alpha-beta T cells about two months after transplant. Newly generated T cells supplied most T-cell counts and diversity one year post-transplant.

As it was prepared, the TCRbeta library received unique molecular identifiers. TCRdb re-analysed the PCR reads in MiXCR, keeping a single row per CDR3 protein. The repertoire holds 65,000 to 70,000 distinct CDR3 sequences, with roughly 4.9% as singletons. This TCR derives from a boy younger than two who had a stem cell transplant for acute myeloid leukemia, so the T cells may come from the graft donor. The specimen comprised PBMCs, mostly from graft donor cells, sampled 180 days after TCRalphabeta/CD19-depleted stem cell transplant.

The CDR3 here is CASSQEGTGEETQYF. CDR3 DNA sequence: TGTGCCAGCAGCCAAGAGGGGACAGGGGAAGAGACCCAGTACTTC. The chain carries TRBV4-2 and TRBJ2-5; 10 nucleotides match TRBD1. In germline, CDR1 is LGHNA, CDR2 YNFKEQ. V dropped 0 bases and J dropped 3; count of bases not matched to a gene: 1. The CDR3 covers 15 residues.